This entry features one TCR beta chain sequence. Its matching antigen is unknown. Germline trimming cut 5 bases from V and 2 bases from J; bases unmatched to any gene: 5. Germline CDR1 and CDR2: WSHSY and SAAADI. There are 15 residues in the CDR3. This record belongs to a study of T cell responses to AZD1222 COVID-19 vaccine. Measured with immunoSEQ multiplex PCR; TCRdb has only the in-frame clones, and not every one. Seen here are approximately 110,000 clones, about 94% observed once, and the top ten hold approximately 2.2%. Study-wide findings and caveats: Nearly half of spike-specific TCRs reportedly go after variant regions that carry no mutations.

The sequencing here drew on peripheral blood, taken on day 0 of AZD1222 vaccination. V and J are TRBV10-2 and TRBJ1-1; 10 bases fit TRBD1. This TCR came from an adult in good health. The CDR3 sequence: CASSSRDRGNTEAFF. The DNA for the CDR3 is TGCGCCAGCAGTTCCCGGGACAGGGGTAACACTGAAGCTTTCTTT.